This T cell receptor (beta chain) comes out of a study of type 1 regulatory T cells. Study background: This in vitro CD4 product, T-allo10, is enriched for Tr1 cells and alloantigen-specific. Notes on the study in general: Compared with non-Tr1 cells, Tr1 cells showed a narrower TCR repertoire.

TCRdb fed the reads into MiXCR, producing one record per CDR3 protein. Of 65,000 to 80,000 distinct CDR3 sequences in the sample, 20% to 25% were seen once. This CDR3 comprises 9 residues. Germline CDR1 is KGHDR and CDR2 is SFDVKD. V was shortened by 9 bases and J by 9 bases, with 7 bases between the two germline ends. This clonotype appeared a few times. What it binds is not known. Sequenced sample: cultured type 1 regulatory T (Tr1) cells, either the whole culture or a sorted fraction (not recorded which). The TCR originated in a human donor in good health. This chain links TRBV24-1 with TRBJ1-2; the D gene is possibly TRBD1 (5 bases). For the CDR3, the DNA is TGTGCCACCCGGGGACGCTACACCTTC. Amino acids: CATRGRYTF.